Below are 17 T cell receptor beta chains sequenced from a single sample in a study of tumor and adjacent non-tumor tissue in lung cancer (dated 2018 in TCRdb). RNA was isolated from bulk unsorted tissue, and RNA quality was assessed with a NanoDrop ND-1000 and an Agilent 2100. Library preparation used multiplex PCR. Instrument used: Illumina HiSeq 2500. TCRbeta libraries were built by three rounds of nested PCR using primers (Table S4), following protocols modified from ARM-PCR. Using fastp trimming at Q25 and MiXCR clonotype assembly, TCRdb reanalyzed the public sequencing data and kept in-frame beta chains. Rows with a matching CDR3 protein are joined into one entry that keeps the most common DNA and genes. The sample contains approximately 79,000 distinct CDR3 sequences, 72% of them found a single time. Roughly a tenth of the sample is in the top ten clones. The sequenced sample was lung tumor tissue. The receptors derive from a woman aged 40 to 55 with non-small cell lung cancer.

As concerns this clonotype: The final CDR3 position lacks the conserved phenylalanine or tryptophan, pointing to a likely read error. The chain couples TRBV6-1 to TRBJ1-1, with unresolved D. Germline V gene data show CDR1 as MNHNS and CDR2 as SASEGT. The CDR3 is 14 amino acids. Trimming took 6 bases from V and 1 from J, leaving 12 bases between them. CDR3 region: CASRKTRPNTEAFI. CDR3 nucleotide sequence: TGTGCCAGCAGGAAAACGAGGCCGAACACTGAAGCTTTCATT.

Points on this clonotype: One end of the junction does not line up with germline, which may come from a read error. The chain recombines TRBV29-1 with TRBJ2-7, with D possibly TRBD2 on 5 matching bases. The CDR3 totals 14 residues. CDR1 SQVTM and CDR2 ANQGSEA come from the germline V gene. In nucleotides, the CDR3 is TGCAGCGCCTCGACTAACGGCTTGGCTAATGAGCAGTATTTC. Amino acids: CSASTNGLANEQYF.

The chain employs TRBV20-1 and TRBJ1-1; D unclear. Germline V gene sequence: CDR1 DFQATT, CDR2 SNEGSKA (reference sequence). The CDR3 has 16 amino acids. V was shortened by 6 bases and J by 4 bases, with 24 bases between the two germline ends. The CDR3 is CSARIGENSARTEAFF. CDR3 nucleotide sequence: TGCAGTGCCAGGATTGGCGAGAACTCAGCTCGCACTGAAGCTTTCTTT.

Regarding this clonotype: A read error may account for a junction end that differs from germline. The J gene is TRBJ2-2, the V gene TRBV4-2; D is unresolved. Per the germline V gene, CDR1 is LGHNA and CDR2 is YNFKEQ. This CDR3 spans 13 amino acids. DNA of the CDR3: TGTGTCAGCAGTCAAGAGCTTGCCGGGGAGCTGTTTTTT. Protein sequence: CVSSQELAGELFF.

This sequence joins TRBV18 and TRBJ2-2; 8 positions agree with TRBD2. The CDR3 is 14 amino acids. Germline V gene sequence: CDR1 KGHSH, CDR2 LQKENI. V lost 2 bases and J lost 5; bases outside the gene matches: 1. The CDR3 DNA follows: TGTGCCAGCTCACCATCTAGCGGGACCGGGGAGCTGTTTTTT. Its protein product is CASSPSSGTGELFF.

V gene TRBV20-1 combines with J gene TRBJ2-5; D is perhaps TRBD2 (6 bases). The DNA matches TRBJ2-1 better at its end, which makes the J call doubtful. The CDR3 is 12 residues long. CDR1 is DFQATT and CDR2 is SNEGSKA in the germline V gene (reference sequence). The CDR3 loop is CNEDGPRETQFF. As DNA, the CDR3 is TGCAATGAGGACGGACCCCGGGAGACCCAGTTCTTC.

A single count supports this clonotype. Mismatch with germline at one junction end may stem from a read error. The V call is TRBV11-2, the J call TRBJ2-2, with a tentative D call TRBD2 (5 bases). Germline CDR1 is SGHAT and CDR2 is FQNNGV. The CDR3 sequence is 14 residues long. DNA for the CDR3: TGTGCCAGCAGCTCATTGACGAGCACCGGGGTGCTGTTTTTT. Residues: CASSSLTSTGVLFF.

A remark on this clonotype: The CDR3 end shows no conserved phenylalanine or tryptophan, and so a read error is likely. This rearrangement joins TRBV29-1 to TRBJ1-1, with 8 bases matching TRBD1. The ends lost 1 base at V and 6 bases at J; junction bases unmatched: 19. Germline values: CDR1 SQVTM, CDR2 ANQGSEA. The CDR3 covers 18 residues. The CDR3 sequence: CSVEGGFNRGEIDAEAFV. The CDR3 DNA follows: TGCAGCGTTGAAGGGGGGTTCAACAGGGGGGAGATTGACGCTGAAGCTTTCGTT.

A word on this clonotype: One junction end disagrees with the germline gene, perhaps due to a read error. The chain employs TRBV11-2 and TRBJ2-1, with a tentative D call TRBD2 (5 bases). Germline V CDR1 and CDR2: SGHAT, FQNNGV. The CDR3 extends over 15 amino acids. The CDR3 region has the DNA TGTGCCGGCAGCTCACAGCGGAGCTCCTACGATGAGCAGTTCTTC. Protein: CAGSSQRSSYDEQFF.

This chain uses TRBV5-1 with TRBJ2-1; D gene ambiguous. Germline V gives CDR1 SGHRS, CDR2 YFSETQ. This CDR3 comprises 14 residues. The V and J ends lost 4 bases and 9 bases respectively, with 17 bases between them. CDR3 nucleotides: TGCGCCAGCAGCCCCGAGACTGTGATGATTGAGCAGTTCTTC. Protein: CASSPETVMIEQFF.

This rearrangement joins TRBV4-2 to TRBJ1-2; D remains unclear. Trimming removed 6 bases at V and 4 bases at J, with 15 bases between. The CDR3 extends over 14 amino acids. Looked up from germline, CDR1 is LGHNA and CDR2 is YNFKEQ. CDR3 loop: CASSPSLQSYGYTF. The CDR3 nucleotides read TGTGCCAGCAGTCCTTCACTGCAAAGCTATGGCTACACCTTC.

The table lists this clonotype with many counts. With a much larger clone just one base away, this may be a read error. This sequence joins TRBV13 and TRBJ2-2, with no clear D. The CDR3 is 17 residues long. The V end lost 2 bases, the J end lost 6 bases, and 19 bases lay between the germline ends. From germline, CDR1 is PRHDT and CDR2 FYEKMQ (reference sequence). DNA of the CDR3: TGTGCCAGCAGCTTATCAAAGAATCAAAGGTACGCCGGGGAGCTGTTTTTT. It yields the protein CASSLSKNQRYAGELFF. Complete variable domain (other parts from reference TRBV13 and TRBJ2-2): AAGVIQSPRHLIKEKRETATLKCYPIPRHDTVYWYQQGPGQDPQFLISFYEKMQSDKGSIPDRFSAQQFSDYHSELNMSSLELGDSALYFCASSLSKNQRYAGELFFGEGSRLTVL.

This clonotype was seen a handful of times. The V gene is TRBV11-2, the J gene TRBJ2-1; TRBD2 aligns across 9 bases. The CDR3 extends over 12 amino acids. With 4 bases clipped from V and 15 bases from J, the junction kept 7 bases outside the gene matches. Per the germline V gene, CDR1 is SGHAT and CDR2 is FQNNGV. The CDR3 sequence: CASSSLAGGGFF. As DNA, the CDR3 is TGTGCCAGCAGCTCACTAGCGGGCGGGGGGTTCTTC.

V and J are TRBV21-1 and TRBJ2-5; the tabulated D call, TRBD1, remains unverified against the DNA. TRBV21-1 is recorded as a pseudogene. The length of the CDR3 is 11 residues. CDR3 sequence: CVLRGRETQYF. As DNA, the CDR3 is TGTGTTCTAAGGGGACGGGAGACCCAGTACTTC.

A remark on this clonotype: At one of its ends the junction is not consistent with the germline gene, which may arise from a read error. The rearrangement uses TRBV12-3 or TRBV12-4 and TRBJ2-5; unclear D gene. This CDR3 comprises 13 residues. DNA for the CDR3: TGTGCCTGCAGACCTAGGGTTATTAAGATCCAGTACTTC. It is translated as CACRPRVIKIQYF.

About this clonotype itself: The germline gene is not matched at one end of the junction; a read error may be the cause. The chain employs TRBV11-2 and TRBJ2-3; TRBD2 matches at 13 bases. Per germline, CDR1 SGHAT and CDR2 FQNNGV. The CDR3 runs to 15 residues. CDR3 sequence reads: CARRSLAGGTDTHYF. The DNA for the CDR3 is TGTGCCCGCAGATCACTAGCGGGGGGGACAGATACGCACTATTTT.

The rearrangement links TRBV6-6 to TRBJ1-1; D unclear. Per germline, CDR1 MNHNY and CDR2 SVGAGI (reference sequence). Trimming removed 11 bases from V and 4 bases from J, with 14 bases in between. This CDR3 is 12 amino acids long. Written as DNA, the CDR3 is TGTGCCTGCCGAGTTACGTCCACTGAAGCTTTCTTT. This translates into CACRVTSTEAFF.